Below, 11 T cell receptor beta chains from the same sample are listed, as sequenced in a study of blood T cell repertoires in COVID-19. Only in-frame clones appear in the TCRdb table, and some are missing; sequencing was by immunoSEQ multiplex PCR. The sample holds over 250,000 clones, over 75% seen once. Sequencing used peripheral blood. The receptors derive from a man aged 45-60 years with active or convalescent COVID-19.

The chain is built from TRBV30 and TRBJ1-5, with D perhaps TRBD1 (6 bases). The CDR3 is made up of 14 amino acids. CDR1 and CDR2 from the germline V gene are GTSNPN and SVGIG (reference sequence). V dropped 2 bases and J dropped 5 bases, with 13 bases sitting between them. CDR3 DNA sequence: TGTGCCTGGAGTCTCAGGGGAACTTATCAGCCCCAGCATTTT. This sequence encodes CAWSLRGTYQPQHF.

Only a few counts were recorded for this clone. This rearrangement joins TRBV28 to TRBJ2-7; maybe TRBD2 (6 bases). Germline V CDR1 and CDR2: MDHEN, SYDVKM. This CDR3 is built from 15 residues. V was pared by 7 bases and J by 1 base, with 17 bases between. Here the CDR3 DNA reads TGTGCCAGCAAGGGTAATGGGGGGAGGTCCTACGAGCAGTACTTC. As protein: CASKGNGGRSYEQYF.

J is TRBJ2-5 and V is TRBV4-1; 7 bases are a match to TRBD2. V trimming: 4 bases; J trimming: 5 bases; junction bases outside the gene matches: 16. The CDR3 extends over 17 amino acids. Germline CDR1 and CDR2: MGHRA and YSYEKL. The CDR3 spells CASSPSGWRERGETQYF. The DNA of the CDR3 is TGCGCCAGCAGCCCCTCTGGTTGGCGGGAGCGAGGTGAGACCCAGTACTTC.

This clone has more than one count but fewer than ten. The V and J genes are TRBV7-9 and TRBJ1-2, with 8 bases that match TRBD1. This CDR3 has 14 amino acids. Germline CDR1 SEHNR, CDR2 FQNEAQ (reference sequence). Trimming at V came to 4 bases and at J to 3 bases, leaving 4 bases not matched to a gene. The CDR3 here is CASSSGQGDYGYTF. The CDR3 DNA reads as TGTGCCAGCAGCTCTGGACAGGGTGACTATGGCTACACCTTC.

The chain carries TRBV5-5 and TRBJ2-7, with 11 bases lining up with TRBD2. Trimming took 1 base from V and 1 from J; bases not matched to a gene: 10. The CDR3 spans 18 residues. The germline V gene has CDR1 SGHKS and CDR2 YYEKEE (reference sequence). Written as DNA, the CDR3 is TGTGCCAGCAGCTTGAGCCTAGCGGGAGGTGTCGTATCCTACGAGCAGTACTTC. It translates to CASSLSLAGGVVSYEQYF.

This chain uses TRBV9 with TRBJ1-1, with TRBD1 as a possible D gene (6 bases). The CDR3 has 13 amino acids. V gave up 3 bases and J gave up 5 bases, with 11 bases separating them. Looked up from germline, CDR1 is SGDLS and CDR2 is YYNGEE. The CDR3 DNA follows: TGTGCCAGCAGCGAGGGGGTGAGGACTGAAGCTTTCTTT. Protein sequence: CASSEGVRTEAFF.

The chain recombines TRBV15 with TRBJ2-7, with 8 nucleotides matching TRBD1. Germline assignment: CDR1 LNHNV and CDR2 YYDKDF (reference sequence). Losses at the gene ends were 0 bases for V and 4 bases for J; bases not matched to a gene: 5. The CDR3 is 15 residues long. The CDR3 DNA reads TGTGCCACCAGCAGAGAAGGACAGGGAGATTACGAGCAGTACTTC. Translating gives CATSREGQGDYEQYF.

The chain is built from TRBV29-1 and TRBJ2-1, with D possibly being TRBD2 (6 bases). Germline-derived CDR1 and CDR2 are SQVTM and ANQGSEA. With 6 bases removed from V and 5 bases from J, the gap between germline ends came to 17 bases. The CDR3 loop spans 14 amino acids. This CDR3 reads CSVAGTSWDNEQFF. Written as DNA, the CDR3 is TGCAGCGTGGCGGGAACTAGTTGGGACAATGAGCAGTTCTTC.

Remarks on this clone: Germline is not matched at one junction end, which may reflect a read error. The chain combines TRBV2 with TRBJ1-2, with D hard to call. The CDR3 is 14 residues long. CDR1 is SNHLY, CDR2 FYNNEI, per germline. The CDR3 DNA reads as TGTGCCAGCAGTAAAGCCGGGAATATAGGTGGCTACACCTTC. Protein sequence: CASSKAGNIGGYTF.

The rearrangement uses TRBV7-2 and TRBJ2-1, with TRBD2 matching 9 bases. V lost 5 bases to trimming and J lost 9 bases; unmatched junction nucleotides: 11. The CDR3 covers 15 residues. In germline, CDR1 is SGHTA, CDR2 FQGNSA. The CDR3 nucleotides are TGTGCCAGCAGCCGGGGGTCTAGCGGGATCTCTGAGCAGTTCTTC. Translating it yields CASSRGSSGISEQFF.

The V and J genes are TRBV1 and TRBJ2-7; TRBD2 is the table's D call and was not checked against the DNA. TRBV1 is deemed a pseudogene. This CDR3 is built from 15 residues. CDR3 region: CTSSQAGGSSDEQYF. As DNA, the CDR3 is TGCACCAGCAGCCAGGCCGGCGGGAGCTCGGACGAGCAGTACTTC.